The present T cell receptor beta chain was sequenced within a study of shared clonotypes between healthy human individuals. Libraries were prepared by immunoSEQ multiplex PCR; TCRdb keeps only in-frame clonotypes and omits some of them. Altogether about 2.3 million clones are present, about 92% being singletons, with the ten largest covering 0.39%. This clone showed up just a few times. In the CD4+ fraction, cells were divided into CD45RA+ naive and CD45RA-negative memory subsets. This CDR3 contains 13 residues. V dropped 5 bases and J dropped 5 bases, with 12 bases sitting between them. The germline gives CDR1 SNHLY, CDR2 FYNNEI.

Sequenced material: naive CD4+ T cells from PBMCs. Specified subset: CD45RA+ positively selected. V gene TRBV2 combines with J gene TRBJ1-1; TRBD1 might be the D (6 bases). The origin of this receptor is a young man in good health. Some clones in this sample may be carry-over from other donors' samples. The CDR3 loop is CASSLQGGTEAFF. The CDR3 DNA is TGTGCCAGCAGTCTACAGGGAGGAACTGAAGCTTTCTTT.